Shown below are 25 T cell receptor beta chains from a single sample sequenced in a study of immune evolution from preneoplasia to lung adenocarcinoma. Sequencing was performed with immunoSEQ multiplex PCR; in TCRdb, only in-frame clones are kept and a portion is missing. Counted here are fewer than 6,000 clones, about four fifths occurring once; the ten biggest clones make up 10% to 11%. Sequencing was performed on FFPE minimally invasive lung adenocarcinoma tissue. The receptors shown here come from a person between 60 and 79 years old with lung adenocarcinoma.

This chain joins TRBV5-1 and TRBJ2-1; 7 bases map to TRBD2. Looked up from germline, CDR1 is SGHRS and CDR2 is YFSETQ. Trimming at V came to 0 bases and at J to 9 bases, leaving 18 bases not matched to a gene. The CDR3 loop spans 18 amino acids. The CDR3 reads CASSLDLSGGSPSSEQFF. CDR3 DNA: TGCGCCAGCAGCTTGGATCTTTCCGGCGGGAGTCCTTCATCTGAGCAGTTCTTC.

V and J are TRBV10-2 and TRBJ1-5; D might be TRBD1 (6 bases). Per the germline V gene, CDR1 is WSHSY and CDR2 is SAAADI. V dropped 7 bases and J dropped 4 bases, with 14 bases sitting between them. The length of the CDR3 is 14 residues. CDR3 nucleotide sequence: TGCGCCAGCACTTCGGACAGCATAAATCAGCCCCAGCATTTT. This encodes CASTSDSINQPQHF.

This clone was picked up a small number of times. The rearrangement joins TRBV2 to TRBJ2-1; D gene unclear. Germline V lookup: CDR1 SNHLY, CDR2 FYNNEI. The ends were cut back, 7 bases at V and 7 bases at J, with 8 bases in the middle. The CDR3 spans 11 residues. The CDR3 DNA is TGTGCCAGCACTTGGGAAAATGAGCAGTTCTTC. It encodes CASTWENEQFF.

The chain has TRBV11-3 and TRBJ2-1, with D unresolved. With 3 bases removed from V and 10 bases from J, the gap between germline ends came to 16 bases. Germline V gene sequence: CDR1 SGHNT, CDR2 YENEEA. CDR3 length equals 14 residues. CDR3 in amino acids: CASSLKQPPWEQFF. For the CDR3, the DNA is TGTGCCAGCAGCTTGAAACAACCCCCATGGGAGCAGTTCTTC.

The V call is TRBV4-1, the J call TRBJ2-5, with D unresolved. The germline gives CDR1 MGHRA, CDR2 YSYEKL. The CDR3 loop spans 14 amino acids. Deletions cut 0 bases from V and 5 bases from J, with 10 bases between. CDR3 in amino acids: CASSQDLGPETQYF. CDR3 sequence (DNA): TGCGCCAGCAGCCAAGATCTTGGGCCGGAGACCCAGTACTTC.

This clone was counted once. V is TRBV5-4 and J is TRBJ1-1, with D hard to call. The CDR3 is 13 amino acids. In germline, CDR1 is SGHNT, CDR2 YYREEE (reference sequence). V was shortened by 4 bases and J by 5 bases, with 12 bases between the two germline ends. DNA of the CDR3: TGTGCCAGCAGCGAACCCCAGAGGACTGAAGCTTTCTTT. It encodes CASSEPQRTEAFF.

The V call is TRBV11-2, the J call TRBJ1-4; TRBD1 agrees at 7 bases. Germline CDR1 is SGHAT and CDR2 is FQNNGV. The CDR3 covers 15 residues. Germline trimming cut 3 bases from V and 6 bases from J; bases unmatched to any gene: 7. The CDR3: CASSFNDRAYEKLFF. The CDR3 DNA follows: TGTGCCAGCAGCTTTAACGACAGGGCTTATGAAAAACTGTTTTTT. Complete variable domain (other parts from reference TRBV11-2 and TRBJ1-4): EAGVAQSPRYKIIEKRQSVAFWCNPISGHATLYWYQQILGQGPKLLIQFQNNGVVDDSQLPKDRFSAERLKGVDSTLKIQPAKLEDSAVYLCASSFNDRAYEKLFFGSGTQLSVL.

The gene calls are TRBV28 and TRBJ1-4; D gene unclear. The CDR3 length is 15 residues. Between the trimmed V and J ends, which lost 4 bases and 4 bases, there was a span of 13 bases. Per germline, CDR1 MDHEN and CDR2 SYDVKM. CDR3 nucleotides: TGTGCCAGCAGTTCCTACAAGGATTATAATGAAAAACTGTTTTTT. Protein product: CASSSYKDYNEKLFF.

The rearrangement links TRBV28 to TRBJ2-7; 10 nucleotides match TRBD1. Germline V gene data show CDR1 as MDHEN and CDR2 as SYDVKM. V dropped 7 bases and J dropped 5; count of bases not matched to a gene: 5. This CDR3 has 13 amino acids. Here the CDR3 reads CASTGTGVHEQYF. The CDR3 DNA sequence: TGTGCCAGCACCGGGACAGGGGTCCACGAGCAGTACTTC.

The chain couples TRBV14 to TRBJ2-1; 7 bases match TRBD2. The ends lost 0 bases at V and 7 bases at J; junction bases unmatched: 6. Germline V gene sequence: CDR1 SGHDN, CDR2 FVKESK. This CDR3 contains 15 residues. As DNA, the CDR3 is TGTGCCAGCAGCCAAGATCGCGGGAGCTGGAATGAGCAGTTCTTC. Protein sequence: CASSQDRGSWNEQFF.

V is TRBV4-3 and J is TRBJ2-2, with D uncertain. This CDR3 has 16 amino acids. V was pared by 0 bases and J by 4 bases, with 12 bases between. The germline V gene has CDR1 LGHNA and CDR2 YSLEER. The CDR3 region is CASSQDAKVGTGELFF. Here the CDR3 DNA reads TGCGCCAGCAGCCAAGATGCAAAAGTAGGCACCGGGGAGCTGTTTTTT.

The genes are TRBV19 and TRBJ2-1; the D is unclear. The CDR3 sequence is 12 residues long. Trimming removed 5 bases at V and 1 base at J, with 3 bases between. Germline-derived CDR1 and CDR2 are LNHDA and SQIVND (reference sequence). The CDR3 is CASSPSYNEQFF. The CDR3, as DNA: TGTGCCAGTAGTCCATCCTACAATGAGCAGTTCTTC.

The V call is TRBV11-2, the J call TRBJ2-1; D unclear. V gave up 2 bases and J gave up 7 bases, with 6 bases separating them. The V gene's germline CDR1 is SGHAT and CDR2 FQNNGV. This CDR3 has 12 amino acids. DNA for the CDR3: TGTGCCAGCAGCTTATTGGGGAATGAGCAGTTCTTC. Its protein product is CASSLLGNEQFF.

This clone showed up just a few times. CDR3 sequence: CASSRGGNTGELFF. For the CDR3, the DNA is TGTGCCAGCAGCCGAGGAGGGAACACCGGGGAGCTGTTTTTT. The gene calls are TRBV5-5 and TRBJ2-2; weak D call: TRBD2 (5 bases). Germline V gene sequence: CDR1 SGHKS, CDR2 YYEKEE (reference sequence). The CDR3 consists of 14 residues. V lost 4 bases, J lost 1 base, and 8 bases lay in between.

This chain uses TRBV4-2 with TRBJ2-1, with D perhaps TRBD2 (6 bases). Looked up from germline, CDR1 is LGHNA and CDR2 is YNFKEQ. V lost 3 bases and J lost 8, with 11 bases in between. The CDR3 length is 13 residues. This chain's CDR3 is CASSQPSDDEQFF. The CDR3 nucleotides are TGTGCCAGCAGCCAGCCTAGCGACGATGAGCAGTTCTTC.

The DNA of the CDR3 is TGCAGTGTACCGGGGATAGGTGAGCAGTTCTTC. Translating it yields CSVPGIGEQFF. The V gene is TRBV20-1, the J gene TRBJ2-1, with a possible D match to TRBD2 (5 bases). Per the germline V gene, CDR1 is DFQATT and CDR2 is SNEGSKA (reference sequence). The CDR3 is 11 residues long. Trimming stripped 7 bases from V and 9 bases from J, with 13 bases between.

J is TRBJ2-1 and V is TRBV11-2; D perhaps matches TRBD2 (5 bases). The germline V gene has CDR1 SGHAT and CDR2 FQNNGV. Trimming cost V 5 bases and J 2 bases, with 16 bases left between them. The CDR3 runs 16 residues. The CDR3 loop is CASSLSTGITYNEQFF. The CDR3 DNA sequence: TGTGCCAGCAGCCTTTCTACCGGGATCACCTACAATGAGCAGTTCTTC.

The chain links TRBV29-1 to TRBJ2-7; D not certain. CDR3 size: 11 residues. Germline-derived CDR1 and CDR2 are SQVTM and ANQGSEA. V dropped 3 bases and J dropped 7 bases, with 10 bases sitting between them. The CDR3 loop is CSVDRSGEQYF. CDR3 bases: TGCAGCGTTGACAGGAGTGGGGAGCAGTACTTC.

This chain links TRBV2 with TRBJ2-7; D is perhaps TRBD1 or TRBD2 (5 bases each). Trimming pared 8 bases from V and 2 bases from J, leaving 10 bases between. The CDR3 spans 12 residues. Germline assignment: CDR1 SNHLY and CDR2 FYNNEI. The CDR3 loop reads CASGLGAYEQYF. In nucleotides, the CDR3 is TGTGCCAGCGGATTGGGGGCCTACGAGCAGTACTTC.

This chain joins TRBV10-1 and TRBJ2-1; D perhaps matches TRBD2 (6 bases). Trimming left V 2 bases short and J 2 bases short, with 7 bases between. From germline, CDR1 is WNHNN and CDR2 SYGVQD (reference sequence). The CDR3 length is 14 residues. The CDR3 nucleotides read TGCGCCAGCAGTGAGGGACTACCCTACAATGAGCAGTTCTTC. Translated: CASSEGLPYNEQFF.

In its sample, this clone was seen once. CDR3 sequence reads: CACSDGTGRYEQYF. For the CDR3, the DNA is TGTGCCTGTTCGGACGGGACAGGGCGATACGAGCAGTACTTC. The chain recombines TRBV30 with TRBJ2-7, with TRBD1 matching 9 bases. Unmatched junction bases numbered 10, after V lost 6 bases and J lost 4 bases. Germline assignment: CDR1 GTSNPN and CDR2 SVGIG (reference sequence). The CDR3 extends over 14 amino acids.

The chain joins TRBV5-4 to TRBJ1-2, with D uncertain. Between the trimmed V and J ends, which lost 1 base and 8 bases, there was a span of 15 bases. CDR3 length: 14 amino acids. CDR1 is SGHNT and CDR2 is YYREEE in the germline V gene (reference sequence). CDR3 coding DNA: TGTGCCAGCAGCTTGCCCCGTAGCGGGTCGGGCTACACCTTC. Its protein is CASSLPRSGSGYTF.

This clone was counted a single time. V and J are TRBV7-6 and TRBJ2-7; D unclear. V was cut by 1 base and J by 6 bases, with 7 bases left in between. Germline V gene data show CDR1 as SGHVS and CDR2 as FNYEAQ. This CDR3 is 12 amino acids long. The CDR3, as DNA: TGTGCCAGCAGCTTAGTTTTGGGCGAGCAGTACTTC. Translated, it gives CASSLVLGEQYF.

A word on this clone: Other nucleotide sequences from this sample produce the same CDR3. This chain connects TRBV19 to TRBJ2-2; D not resolved. CDR3 length: 13 residues. The germline V gene encodes CDR1 LNHDA and CDR2 SQIVND (reference sequence). V lost 3 bases and J 4 bases, leaving 6 bases between the germline ends. CDR3 sequence: CASSIDLTGELFF. The CDR3 DNA follows: TGTGCCAGTAGTATCGATCTCACCGGGGAGCTGTTTTTT.

The V gene is TRBV28, the J gene TRBJ2-4, with 14 bases fitting TRBD2. Germline CDR1 MDHEN, CDR2 SYDVKM. The CDR3 has 19 amino acids. The CDR3 region has the DNA TGTGCTCCGCCCGAGACTAGCGGGAGGGCCTACTTAGCCAAAAACATTCAGTACTTC. Its translation is CAPPETSGRAYLAKNIQYF.